One sample yielded the 22 T cell receptor beta chains listed below, sequenced in a study of long-term antiretroviral therapy in people with HIV. Run at survey level, the immunoSEQ assay was version v3.0. TCRdb's table, derived via immunoSEQ multiplex PCR, lists solely in-frame clones and lacks some. Of 25,000 to 35,000 clones in the sample, 90% to 95% were seen once. This material consisted of unsorted PBMCs, taken 7.3 to 7.5 years after starting antiretroviral therapy. The source of these receptors is a man in his forties or fifties with HIV.

The J gene is TRBJ2-6, the V gene TRBV7-8, with D maybe TRBD2 (5 bases). Trimming cost V 5 bases and J 0 bases, with 17 bases left between them. The CDR3 loop spans 18 amino acids. The V gene's germline CDR1 is SGHVS and CDR2 FQNEAQ. CDR3 in DNA: TGTGCCAGCAGCCCTTACGAGGGCTCAAGCTCTGGGGCCAACGTCCTGACTTTC. This codes for CASSPYEGSSSGANVLTF.

The chain has TRBV7-8 and TRBJ2-1; the match to TRBD2 covers 7 bases. Per the germline V gene, CDR1 is SGHVS and CDR2 is FQNEAQ. V lost 1 base and J lost 6; bases outside the gene matches: 3. The CDR3 is 14 residues long. The CDR3 DNA reads TGTGCCAGCAGCTTAGTGGGCGGGGGCAATGAGCAGTTCTTC. This encodes CASSLVGGGNEQFF.

This chain connects TRBV9 to TRBJ1-2, with 11 bases matching TRBD1. The germline V gene encodes CDR1 SGDLS and CDR2 YYNGEE. With 3 bases clipped from V and 5 bases from J, the junction kept 9 bases outside the gene matches. The CDR3 totals 16 residues. The CDR3 protein is CASSATLGTGGYGYTF. CDR3 bases: TGTGCCAGCAGCGCCACACTGGGGACAGGGGGTTATGGCTACACCTTC.

This clone was seen only once. This CDR3 reads CASSSNTGELFF. In nucleotides, the CDR3 is TGTGCCAGCAGCTCGAACACCGGGGAGCTGTTTTTT. The rearrangement joins TRBV7-3 to TRBJ2-2, with unresolved D. Trimming removed 4 bases from V and 0 bases from J, with 0 bases in between. The CDR3 contains 12 residues. CDR1 and CDR2 (germline): SGHTA, FQGTGA.

The gene calls are TRBV29-1 and TRBJ1-1; maybe TRBD1 (6 bases). CDR1 SQVTM and CDR2 ANQGSEA come from the germline V gene. The CDR3 totals 13 residues. V dropped 7 bases and J dropped 8 bases, with 20 bases sitting between them. This CDR3 is CSAEGWTDPEAFF. The CDR3 region has the DNA TGCAGCGCTGAGGGCTGGACAGATCCCGAAGCTTTCTTT.

CDR3 residues: CASSEQGENTEAFF. CDR3 DNA sequence: TGTGCCAGCAGTGAGCAGGGCGAGAACACTGAAGCTTTCTTT. This sequence joins TRBV6-5 and TRBJ1-1; a weak D match, TRBD1 (5 bases). Germline CDR1 reads MNHEY; CDR2 reads SVGAGI. The CDR3 is made up of 14 amino acids. V was clipped by 5 bases and J by 1 base, with 11 bases between them.

The chain is built from TRBV4-1 and TRBJ2-2; a weak D match, TRBD2 (5 bases). With 0 bases removed from V and 4 bases from J, the gap between germline ends came to 12 bases. The CDR3 length is 16 residues. The V gene's germline CDR1 is MGHRA and CDR2 YSYEKL. The CDR3 nucleotides read TGCGCCAGCAGCCAAGAAAGGTTTCGGGGCACCGGGGAGCTGTTTTTT. This translates into CASSQERFRGTGELFF.

The rearrangement links TRBV4-1 to TRBJ1-4; TRBD1 matches at 11 bases. V shed 3 bases and J 8 bases; nucleotides not matched to a gene: 5. There are 15 residues in the CDR3. Germline loops: CDR1 MGHRA, CDR2 YSYEKL. The DNA of the CDR3 is TGCGCCAGCAGCCAGGGGACAGGGGGAAGAGAAAAACTGTTTTTT. It encodes CASSQGTGGREKLFF.

The chain has TRBV5-2 and TRBJ1-2. TRBV5-2 is a known pseudogene. This CDR3 is built from 16 residues. DNA for the CDR3: TGTGCCAGCAAGACCCGGGGAGAGTACGAGACCTATGGCTACACCTTC. Translated: CASKTRGEYETYGYTF.

The chain links TRBV30 to TRBJ1-3; tentatively, D is TRBD1 (5 bases). The CDR3 runs 14 residues. CDR1 and CDR2 from the germline V gene are GTSNPN and SVGIG (reference sequence). V was trimmed by 4 bases and J by 5 bases, leaving 15 bases between them. The CDR3 DNA sequence: TGTGCCTGGACCTCTGTAGGGACGAGAAACACCATATATTTT. This sequence encodes CAWTSVGTRNTIYF.

The V and J genes are TRBV28 and TRBJ2-7; TRBD1 matches 7 bases. CDR3 length equals 13 residues. V lost 6 bases to trimming and J lost 4 bases; unmatched junction nucleotides: 6. Germline CDR1 MDHEN, CDR2 SYDVKM. CDR3 sequence (DNA): TGTGCCAGCAGCCCCCCGACAGGGTACGAGCAGTACTTC. Its protein product is CASSPPTGYEQYF. Supplemented by reference TRBV28 and TRBJ2-7, the full variable domain reads DVKVTQSSRYLVKRTGEKVFLECVQDMDHENMFWYRQDPGLGLRLIYFSYDVKMKEKGDIPEGYSVSREKKERFSLILESASTNQTSMYLCASSPPTGYEQYFGPGTRLTVT.

The chain is built from TRBV27 and TRBJ1-6; 8 nucleotides match TRBD1. The germline gives CDR1 MNHEY, CDR2 SMNVEV (reference sequence). V lost 0 bases, J lost 6 bases, and 7 bases stayed unmatched. There are 17 residues in the CDR3. In nucleotides, the CDR3 is TGTGCCAGCAGTTTATCACCTGGACAGGGAGGTAATTCACCCCTCCACTTT. Encoded protein: CASSLSPGQGGNSPLHF.

V and J are TRBV6-6 and TRBJ1-2, with unresolved D. CDR1 and CDR2 from the germline V gene are MNHNY and SVGAGI (reference sequence). V lost 4 bases and J lost 1, with 7 bases in between. The CDR3 extends over 13 amino acids. CDR3 sequence (DNA): TGTGCCAGCAGTTGGGCCAGTAACTATGGCTACACCTTC. It yields the protein CASSWASNYGYTF.

The genes are TRBV7-2 and TRBJ2-7, with TRBD2 matching over 11 bases. This CDR3 is built from 15 residues. With 6 bases clipped from V and 4 bases from J, the junction kept 8 bases outside the gene matches. CDR1 is SGHTA and CDR2 is FQGNSA in the germline V gene. DNA for the CDR3: TGTGCCAGCAGAACGACTAGCGGGGAGCAATACGAGCAGTACTTC. This encodes CASRTTSGEQYEQYF.

The chain links TRBV28 to TRBJ1-1; 7 bases line up with TRBD1. V lost 7 bases and J lost 0; bases outside the gene matches: 5. The CDR3 runs to 14 residues. The germline CDR1 and CDR2 sequences are MDHEN and SYDVKM. The DNA for the CDR3 is TGTGCCAGCACCCAGGGACAGTTGAACACTGAAGCTTTCTTT. Its translation is CASTQGQLNTEAFF. Full variable domain (outside the CDR3, taken from reference TRBV28 and TRBJ1-1): DVKVTQSSRYLVKRTGEKVFLECVQDMDHENMFWYRQDPGLGLRLIYFSYDVKMKEKGDIPEGYSVSREKKERFSLILESASTNQTSMYLCASTQGQLNTEAFFGQGTRLTVV.

V usage is TRBV6-6 and J usage is TRBJ1-3; D is ambiguous. Trimming cost V 2 bases and J 0 bases, with 8 bases left between them. CDR3 length: 15 residues. Germline loops: CDR1 MNHNY, CDR2 SVGAGI (reference sequence). The CDR3, as DNA: TGTGCCAGCAGTTACGTGACCAGCTCTGGAAACACCATATATTTT. This translates into CASSYVTSSGNTIYF.

This rearrangement joins TRBV18 to TRBJ1-6, with 9 bases aligning to TRBD1. The length of the CDR3 is 14 residues. CDR1 and CDR2 from the germline V gene are KGHSH and LQKENI. V dropped 3 bases and J dropped 10; count of bases not matched to a gene: 4. DNA of the CDR3: TGTGCCAGCTCACCGGGACAGGGAGGCTCACCCCTCCACTTT. Translation gives CASSPGQGGSPLHF.

This chain links TRBV10-3 with TRBJ2-1; D gene uncertain. This CDR3 comprises 12 residues. Per the germline V gene, CDR1 is ENHRY and CDR2 is SYGVKD. Between the trimmed V and J ends, which lost 7 bases and 3 bases, there was a span of 7 bases. This chain's CDR3 is CAITEDYNEQFF. The CDR3 coding sequence is TGTGCCATCACCGAGGACTACAATGAGCAGTTCTTC.

This chain connects TRBV16 to TRBJ1-6; 8 nucleotides align to TRBD1. The CDR3 loop spans 14 amino acids. V dropped 4 bases and J dropped 5; count of bases not matched to a gene: 1. The germline V gene has CDR1 KGHSY and CDR2 FQNENV. The CDR3 sequence is CASSPQGDNSPLHF. CDR3 sequence (DNA): TGTGCCAGCAGCCCACAGGGGGATAATTCACCCCTCCACTTT.

This chain joins TRBV7-7 and TRBJ2-1, with TRBD2 as a possible D gene (6 bases). V lost 1 base, J lost 2 bases, and 15 bases lay in between. The CDR3 runs 17 residues. Germline CDR1 and CDR2: SSHAT and FNYEAQ (reference sequence). In DNA, the CDR3 is TGTGCCAGCAGCTTAGAAGTTGGGGGGAACCCCTACAATGAGCAGTTCTTC. This sequence encodes CASSLEVGGNPYNEQFF.

This chain connects TRBV19 to TRBJ2-7, with D possibly matching TRBD2 (6 bases). CDR1 LNHDA and CDR2 SQIVND come from the germline V gene (reference sequence). Between the trimmed V and J ends, which lost 5 bases and 3 bases, there was a span of 8 bases. CDR3 length equals 12 residues. This CDR3 is CASSEGGYEQYF. The DNA of the CDR3 is TGTGCCAGTAGTGAGGGAGGCTACGAGCAGTACTTC.

This chain connects TRBV27 to TRBJ2-1; 11 positions agree with TRBD2. Germline loops: CDR1 MNHEY, CDR2 SMNVEV (reference sequence). CDR3 length: 16 amino acids. V was pared by 5 bases and J by 3 bases, with 6 bases of the junction left unmatched. As DNA, the CDR3 is TGTGCCAGCAGTCCTGTAGCGGGGGGGCTCTACAATGAGCAGTTCTTC. It translates to CASSPVAGGLYNEQFF.